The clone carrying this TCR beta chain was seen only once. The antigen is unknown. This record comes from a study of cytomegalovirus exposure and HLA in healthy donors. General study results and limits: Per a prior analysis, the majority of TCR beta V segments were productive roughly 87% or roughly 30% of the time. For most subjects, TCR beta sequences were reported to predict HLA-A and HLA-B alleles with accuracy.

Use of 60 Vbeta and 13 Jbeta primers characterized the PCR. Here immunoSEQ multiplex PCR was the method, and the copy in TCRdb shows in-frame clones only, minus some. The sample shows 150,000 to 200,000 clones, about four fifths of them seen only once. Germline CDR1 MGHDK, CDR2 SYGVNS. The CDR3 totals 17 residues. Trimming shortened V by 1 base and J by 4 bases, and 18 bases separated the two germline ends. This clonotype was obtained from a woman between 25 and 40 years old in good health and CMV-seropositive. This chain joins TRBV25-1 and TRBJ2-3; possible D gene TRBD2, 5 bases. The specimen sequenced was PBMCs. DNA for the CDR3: TGTGCCAGCAGTGAATCACCGGGGAGCAAGCCGGCAGATACGCAGTATTTT. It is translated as CASSESPGSKPADTQYF.